The 24 T cell receptor beta chains below all came from one sample that was sequenced in a study of blood T cell repertoires in COVID-19. Profiling relied on immunoSEQ multiplex PCR, and the TCRdb table lists in-frame clones only, not all of them. The repertoire consists of under 100,000 clones, with roughly 78% occurring once and the leading ten covering approximately 40%. The sample was peripheral blood. The receptor set was obtained from a man aged 60 to 69 with COVID-19, enrolled during active disease.

This chain links TRBV9 with TRBJ2-2; D perhaps matches TRBD2 (7 bases). Germline V gene sequence: CDR1 SGDLS, CDR2 YYNGEE. V lost 7 bases, J lost 4 bases, and 17 bases lay in between. The CDR3 is 15 amino acids. The CDR3: CASGGGGRSTGELFF. The CDR3 DNA reads as TGTGCCAGCGGGGGCGGGGGCCGCAGCACCGGGGAGCTGTTTTTT. The whole variable domain, remainder taken from reference TRBV9 and TRBJ2-2, is DSGVTQTPKHLITATGQRVTLRCSPRSGDLSVYWYQQSLDQGLQFLIQYYNGEERAKGNILERFSAQQFPDLHSELNLSSLELGDSALYFCASGGGGRSTGELFFGEGSRLTVL.

The J gene is TRBJ1-1, the V gene TRBV6-5; D is ambiguous. V lost 2 bases, J lost 12 bases, and 10 bases lay in between. Per the germline V gene, CDR1 is MNHEY and CDR2 is SVGAGI. The CDR3 covers 11 residues. The CDR3 nucleotides are TGTGCCAGCAGTTACCCCCCAGCGACTTTCTTT. It codes for CASSYPPATFF.

This chain connects TRBV11-3 to TRBJ2-6; D remains ambiguous. Germline-derived CDR1 and CDR2 are SGHNT and YENEEA. This CDR3 contains 16 residues. V was trimmed by 6 bases and J by 0 bases, leaving 12 bases between them. The CDR3 region has the DNA TGTGCCAGCAGTACGCCGAGGCCCTCTGGGGCCAACGTCCTGACTTTC. As protein: CASSTPRPSGANVLTF. Full variable domain (missing parts from reference TRBV11-3 and TRBJ2-6): EAGVVQSPRYKIIEKKQPVAFWCNPISGHNTLYWYLQNLGQGPELLIRYENEEAVDDSQLPKDRFSAERLKGVDSTLKIQPAELGDSAVYLCASSTPRPSGANVLTFGAGSRLTVL.

The V gene is TRBV3-1 (or the pseudogene TRBV3-2), the J gene TRBJ2-2; possible D gene TRBD1, 5 bases. Trimming cost V 2 bases and J 3 bases, with 13 bases left between them. CDR3 size: 16 residues. The V gene's germline CDR1 is LGHDT and CDR2 YNNKEL (reference sequence). DNA of the CDR3: TGTGCCAGCAGCCAAAAAACGCCAGGGTACACCGGGGAGCTGTTTTTT. Translation gives CASSQKTPGYTGELFF.

The gene calls are TRBV7-6 and TRBJ2-1; 11 bases are a match to TRBD2. Germline loops: CDR1 SGHVS, CDR2 FNYEAQ. The CDR3 runs 16 residues. With 5 bases clipped from V and 4 bases from J, the junction kept 7 bases outside the gene matches. CDR3 bases: TGTGCCAGCAGCCCGATAGCGGGGGGGCTTTACAATGAGCAGTTCTTC. Translated, it gives CASSPIAGGLYNEQFF.

This CDR3 is CASSLGGGSGYTF. As DNA, the CDR3 is TGCGCCAGCAGCTTAGGAGGCGGGTCCGGCTACACCTTC. This rearrangement joins TRBV5-1 to TRBJ1-2; D remains ambiguous. Trimming took 2 bases from V and 8 from J, leaving 13 bases between them. The CDR3 runs to 13 residues. CDR1 and CDR2 (germline): SGHRS, YFSETQ. The full variable domain, in which reference TRBV5-1 and TRBJ1-2 provide the parts outside the CDR3, is KAGVTQTPRYLIKTRGQQVTLSCSPISGHRSVSWYQQTPGQGLQFLFEYFSETQRNKGNFPGRFSGRQFSNSRSEMNVSTLELGDSALYLCASSLGGGSGYTFGSGTRLTVV.

V usage is TRBV6-5 and J usage is TRBJ1-2; D remains ambiguous. The V end lost 5 bases, the J end lost 2 bases, and 15 bases lay between the germline ends. Germline lookup yields CDR1 MNHEY and CDR2 SVGAGI. The CDR3 contains 15 residues. CDR3 sequence reads: CASSPSPLTNYGYTF. DNA for the CDR3: TGTGCCAGCAGTCCTTCCCCACTGACAAACTATGGCTACACCTTC.

The chain uses TRBV18 and TRBJ2-2; TRBD1 agrees at 10 bases. Germline CDR1 and CDR2: KGHSH and LQKENI. J was trimmed by 4 bases and V by 6 bases; bases with no gene match: 5. This CDR3 is built from 15 residues. The chain's CDR3 is CASSSGTGATGELFF. The CDR3 DNA reads as TGTGCCAGCTCGAGCGGGACAGGGGCCACCGGGGAGCTGTTTTTT.

The chain recombines TRBV2 with TRBJ2-7; the match to TRBD1 covers 7 bases. Trimming cost V 6 bases and J 3 bases; bases outside gene matches: 8. The CDR3 extends over 14 amino acids. Germline values: CDR1 SNHLY, CDR2 FYNNEI. This CDR3 is CASSLPGQNYEQYF. CDR3 sequence (DNA): TGTGCCAGCAGCCTTCCGGGACAGAACTACGAGCAGTACTTC.

The V and J genes are TRBV5-4 and TRBJ1-2, with D possibly matching TRBD1 (5 bases). In germline, CDR1 is SGHNT, CDR2 YYREEE (reference sequence). The CDR3 covers 14 residues. V lost 2 bases to trimming and J lost 3 bases, with 11 bases between them. The CDR3 is CASSFGGFDYGYTF. DNA for the CDR3: TGTGCCAGCAGCTTCGGGGGGTTCGACTATGGCTACACCTTC.

This clone was picked up a small number of times. The chain couples TRBV9 to TRBJ1-3, with D tentatively TRBD1 (5 bases). CDR1 is SGDLS and CDR2 is YYNGEE in the germline V gene. The V gene lost 5 bases and the J gene lost 1 base, with 10 bases spanning the gap. This CDR3 has 14 amino acids. The CDR3 DNA sequence: TGTGCCAGCAGTCAAAGGGGTTCTGGAAACACCATATATTTT. Encoded protein: CASSQRGSGNTIYF.

This rearrangement joins TRBV7-8 to TRBJ2-1; no reliable D call. Germline-derived CDR1 and CDR2 are SGHVS and FQNEAQ. V gave up 6 bases and J gave up 4 bases, with 4 bases separating them. This CDR3 region has 11 residues. The CDR3 is CASRTYNEQFF. For the CDR3, the DNA is TGTGCCAGCAGAACTTACAATGAGCAGTTCTTC.

The chain carries TRBV7-8 and TRBJ1-1; D is unclear. CDR1 and CDR2 (germline): SGHVS, FQNEAQ. V gave up 1 base and J gave up 4 bases, with 7 bases separating them. There are 13 residues in the CDR3. For the CDR3, the DNA is TGTGCCAGCAGCTTAGGCACTATCACTGAAGCTTTCTTT. The encoded protein is CASSLGTITEAFF.

This chain's CDR3 is CASSIQGARTNEKLFF. The CDR3 region has the DNA TGTGCCAGTAGTATACAGGGGGCGCGGACTAATGAAAAACTGTTTTTT. V gene TRBV19 combines with J gene TRBJ1-4, with 8 bases that match TRBD1. Germline V gene lookup returns CDR1 LNHDA and CDR2 SQIVND (reference sequence). Trimming removed 2 bases from V and 2 bases from J; junction bases left unmatched: 4. The CDR3 sequence is 16 residues long.

This chain uses TRBV4-2 with TRBJ2-3; the D gene is possibly TRBD1 (5 bases). Germline CDR1 is LGHNA and CDR2 is YNFKEQ. The CDR3 sequence is 14 residues long. Trimming took off 5 bases at V and 5 bases at J, with 14 bases between the two ends. CDR3: CASSRGPTKDTQYF. As DNA, the CDR3 is TGTGCCAGCAGCAGGGGCCCGACCAAAGATACGCAGTATTTT.

The chain has TRBV5-8 and TRBJ2-3; TRBD1 agrees at 11 bases. The germline V gene encodes CDR1 SGHTS and CDR2 YDEGEE. The CDR3 is 16 residues long. V trimming: 3 bases; J trimming: 6 bases; junction bases outside the gene matches: 9. CDR3 in DNA: TGTGCCAGCAGCTCGCGGGACAGGGGGGCCAGGGATACGCAGTATTTT. Protein sequence: CASSSRDRGARDTQYF.

The chain couples TRBV30 to TRBJ1-1, with D tentatively TRBD1 (5 bases). Germline values: CDR1 GTSNPN, CDR2 SVGIG (reference sequence). With 7 bases removed from V and 4 bases from J, the gap between germline ends came to 13 bases. The CDR3 runs 12 residues. The chain's CDR3 is CASTDSSTEAFF. DNA for the CDR3: TGTGCCTCGACAGACAGTTCCACTGAAGCTTTCTTT.

The genes are TRBV3-1 (or the pseudogene TRBV3-2) and TRBJ2-7; tentatively, D is TRBD2 (7 bases). There are 15 residues in the CDR3. Trimming pared 4 bases from V and 3 bases from J, leaving 16 bases between. CDR1 and CDR2 from the germline V gene are LGHDT and YNNKEL (reference sequence). The CDR3 DNA is TGTGCCAGCAGCCCCCGGGCGGGGGCCGACTACGAGCAGTACTTC. The encoded protein is CASSPRAGADYEQYF.

This chain links TRBV6-5 with TRBJ2-7; the match to TRBD1 covers 8 bases. The CDR3 is 13 residues long. Per the germline V gene, CDR1 is MNHEY and CDR2 is SVGAGI. Trimming at V came to 7 bases and at J to 2 bases, leaving 4 bases not matched to a gene. CDR3 region: CASTRQGPYEQYF. The CDR3 DNA follows: TGTGCCAGCACCAGACAGGGGCCCTACGAGCAGTACTTC.

The chain has TRBV7-7 and TRBJ2-7, with TRBD2 identical over 7 bases. CDR1 and CDR2 from the germline V gene are SSHAT and FNYEAQ (reference sequence). The CDR3 spans 15 residues. CDR3 DNA sequence: TGTGCTACCGCTTTGTGGGGCGGGGGAGCCTACGAGCAGTACTTC. Translation: CATALWGGGAYEQYF.

This sequence joins TRBV19 and TRBJ1-5; D unclear. Looked up from germline, CDR1 is LNHDA and CDR2 is SQIVND (reference sequence). V dropped 1 base and J dropped 0 bases, with 7 bases sitting between them. The CDR3 length is 15 residues. CDR3 nucleotide sequence: TGTGCCAGTAGTATAGGGCGGTATAGCAATCAGCCCCAGCATTTT. It specifies CASSIGRYSNQPQHF.

This clone was found once. This sequence joins TRBV3-1 (or the pseudogene TRBV3-2) and TRBJ2-7; 9 nucleotides line up with TRBD1. CDR1 and CDR2 (germline): LGHDT, YNNKEL (reference sequence). The CDR3 extends over 15 amino acids. Trimming cost V 1 base and J 7 bases; bases outside gene matches: 8. The CDR3 region is CASSQGNRGPGEQYF. CDR3 nucleotides: TGTGCCAGCAGCCAAGGTAACAGGGGGCCGGGGGAGCAGTACTTC.

This clone is a singleton in its sample. The V call is TRBV7-6, the J call TRBJ1-2; D is unclear. The CDR3 extends over 14 amino acids. Germline V CDR1 and CDR2: SGHVS, FNYEAQ. Trimming took 3 bases from V and 8 from J, leaving 16 bases between them. CDR3 nucleotides: TGTGCCAGCAGCTTGGCGATGGAGCCGGAAGGCTACACCTTC. This gives the protein CASSLAMEPEGYTF.

This clone is a singleton in its sample. This sequence joins TRBV7-2 and TRBJ2-1; maybe TRBD2 (6 bases). The CDR3 covers 16 residues. The ends were cut back, 2 bases at V and 8 bases at J, with 19 bases in the middle. Looked up from germline, CDR1 is SGHTA and CDR2 is FQGNSA. CDR3 bases: TGTGCCAGCAGCTTACGGGGACTTAGGCTCCTCGATGAGCAGTTCTTC. Translation gives CASSLRGLRLLDEQFF.